This T cell receptor (beta chain) was sequenced during a study of cytomegalovirus exposure and HLA in healthy donors. General study results and limits: TCR beta sequences reportedly predicted most subjects' HLA-A and HLA-B alleles accurately. TRBV6-2, TRBV6-3 and other indistinguishable V segments were excluded.

To note about this clone: Its matching antigen is unknown.

In germline, CDR1 is SGHRS, CDR2 YFSETQ. With 0 bases removed from V and 4 bases from J, the gap between germline ends came to 7 bases. The CDR3 runs 13 residues. Those who donated were healthy bone marrow donors. Primers: 60 Vbeta forward and 13 Jbeta reverse. The assay was immunoSEQ multiplex PCR, and TCRdb's table has in-frame clones only and misses some. This table holds under 250,000 clones, around four fifths found once. Sequencing used PBMCs. This sequence was found in a middle-aged woman in good health and CMV-seronegative. The rearrangement uses TRBV5-1 and TRBJ1-2; D uncertain. CDR3 bases: TGCGCCAGCAGCTTGGGACAAATCTATGGCTACACCTTC. Its translation: CASSLGQIYGYTF.